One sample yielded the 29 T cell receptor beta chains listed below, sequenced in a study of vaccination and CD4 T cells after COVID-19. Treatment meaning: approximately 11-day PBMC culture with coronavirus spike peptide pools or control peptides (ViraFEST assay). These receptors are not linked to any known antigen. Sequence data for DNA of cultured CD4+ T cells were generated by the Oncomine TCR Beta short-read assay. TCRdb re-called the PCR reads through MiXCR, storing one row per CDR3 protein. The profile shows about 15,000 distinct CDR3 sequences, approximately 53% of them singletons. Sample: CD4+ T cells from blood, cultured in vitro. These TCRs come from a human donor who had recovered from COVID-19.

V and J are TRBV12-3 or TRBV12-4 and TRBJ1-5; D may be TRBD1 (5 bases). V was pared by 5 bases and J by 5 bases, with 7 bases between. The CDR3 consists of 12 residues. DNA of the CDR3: TGTGCCAGCAGTGGGGGTTATCAGCCCCAGCATTTT. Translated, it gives CASSGGYQPQHF.

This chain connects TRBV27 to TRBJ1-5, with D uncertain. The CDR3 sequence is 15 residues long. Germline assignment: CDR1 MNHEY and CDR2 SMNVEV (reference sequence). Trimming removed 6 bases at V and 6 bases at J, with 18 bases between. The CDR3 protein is CASSANPPGIQPQHF. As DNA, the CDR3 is TGTGCCAGCAGCGCCAACCCTCCTGGGATTCAGCCCCAGCATTTT.

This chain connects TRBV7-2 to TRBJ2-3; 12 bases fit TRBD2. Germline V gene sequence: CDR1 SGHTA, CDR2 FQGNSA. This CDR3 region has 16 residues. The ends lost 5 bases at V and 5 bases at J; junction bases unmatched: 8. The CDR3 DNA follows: TGTGCCAGCAGCCCGTCCCTAGCGGGGGGGCAAGATACGCAGTATTTT. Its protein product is CASSPSLAGGQDTQYF.

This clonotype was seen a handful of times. CDR3 region: CASSLVGSDNSPLHF. The CDR3 DNA sequence: TGTGCCAGCAGTCTAGTGGGGAGTGATAATTCACCCCTCCACTTT. V is TRBV6-1 and J is TRBJ1-6; no definite D call. This CDR3 has 15 residues. V was clipped by 5 bases and J by 5 bases, with 13 bases between them. Looked up from germline, CDR1 is MNHNS and CDR2 is SASEGT.

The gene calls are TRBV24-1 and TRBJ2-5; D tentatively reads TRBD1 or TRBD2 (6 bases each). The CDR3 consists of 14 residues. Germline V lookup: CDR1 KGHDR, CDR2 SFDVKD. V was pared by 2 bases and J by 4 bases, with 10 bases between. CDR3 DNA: TGTGCCACCAGTGATTCAAGGGGGGTAGAGACCCAGTACTTC. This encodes CATSDSRGVETQYF.

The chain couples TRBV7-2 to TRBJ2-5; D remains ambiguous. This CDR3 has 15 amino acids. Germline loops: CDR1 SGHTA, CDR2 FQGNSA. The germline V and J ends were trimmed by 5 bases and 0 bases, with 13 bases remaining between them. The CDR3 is CASSPRARDQETQYF. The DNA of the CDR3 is TGTGCCAGCAGCCCCCGGGCCCGCGACCAAGAGACCCAGTACTTC.

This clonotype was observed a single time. Here the CDR3 reads CASSLERGHSGANVLTF. The CDR3 DNA is TGTGCCAGCAGCTTAGAGAGGGGACACTCTGGGGCCAACGTCCTGACTTTC. The rearrangement links TRBV11-3 to TRBJ2-6, with D perhaps TRBD1 (6 bases). CDR3 length: 17 residues. Germline V CDR1 and CDR2: SGHNT, YENEEA. V lost 0 bases and J lost 0, with 9 bases in between.

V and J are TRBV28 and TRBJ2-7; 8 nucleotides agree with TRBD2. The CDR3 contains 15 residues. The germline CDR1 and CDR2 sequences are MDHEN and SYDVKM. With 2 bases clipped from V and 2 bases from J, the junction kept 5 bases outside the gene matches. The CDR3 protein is CASSLIAGSAYEQYF. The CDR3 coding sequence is TGTGCCAGCAGTTTAATAGCGGGATCTGCCTACGAGCAGTACTTC.

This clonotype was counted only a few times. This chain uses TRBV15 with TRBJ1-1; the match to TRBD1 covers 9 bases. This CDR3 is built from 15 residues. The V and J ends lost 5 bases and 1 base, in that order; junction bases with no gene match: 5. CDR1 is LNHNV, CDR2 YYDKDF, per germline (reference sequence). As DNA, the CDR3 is TGTGCCACCAGCGGCGCGGGACAGGGGAACACTGAAGCTTTCTTT. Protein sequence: CATSGAGQGNTEAFF.

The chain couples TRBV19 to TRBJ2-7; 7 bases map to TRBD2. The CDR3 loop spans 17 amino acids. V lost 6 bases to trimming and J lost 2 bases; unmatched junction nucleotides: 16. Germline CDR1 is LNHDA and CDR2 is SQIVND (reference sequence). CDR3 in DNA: TGTGCCAGTAGCGCGGGAGCCAGGACCCTATGGCCCTACGAGCAGTACTTC. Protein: CASSAGARTLWPYEQYF.

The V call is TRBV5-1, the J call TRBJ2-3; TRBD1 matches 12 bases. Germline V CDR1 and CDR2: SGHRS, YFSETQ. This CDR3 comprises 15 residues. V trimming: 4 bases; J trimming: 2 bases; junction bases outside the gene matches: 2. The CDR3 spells CASSPGQGATDTQYF. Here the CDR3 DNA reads TGCGCCAGCAGCCCGGGACAGGGGGCCACAGATACGCAGTATTTT.

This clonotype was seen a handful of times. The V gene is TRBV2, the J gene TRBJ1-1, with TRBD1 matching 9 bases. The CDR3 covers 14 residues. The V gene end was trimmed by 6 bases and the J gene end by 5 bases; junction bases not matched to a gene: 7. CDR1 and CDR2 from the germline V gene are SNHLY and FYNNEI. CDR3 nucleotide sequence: TGTGCCAGCAGGAAACAGGGGGCTAGGACTGAAGCTTTCTTT. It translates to CASRKQGARTEAFF.

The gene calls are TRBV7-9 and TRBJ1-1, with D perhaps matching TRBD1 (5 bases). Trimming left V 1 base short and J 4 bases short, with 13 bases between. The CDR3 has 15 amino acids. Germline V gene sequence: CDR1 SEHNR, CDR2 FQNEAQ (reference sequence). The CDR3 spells CASSLGEGLGTEAFF. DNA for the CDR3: TGTGCCAGCAGCTTAGGGGAGGGGCTTGGCACTGAAGCTTTCTTT.

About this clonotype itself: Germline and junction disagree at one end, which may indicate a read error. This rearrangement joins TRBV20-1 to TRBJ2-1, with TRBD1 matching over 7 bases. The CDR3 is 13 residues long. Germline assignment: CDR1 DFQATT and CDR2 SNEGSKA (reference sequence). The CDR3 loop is CSAGQDFYSEQFF. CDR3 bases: TGCAGTGCTGGACAGGATTTCTACAGTGAGCAGTTCTTC.

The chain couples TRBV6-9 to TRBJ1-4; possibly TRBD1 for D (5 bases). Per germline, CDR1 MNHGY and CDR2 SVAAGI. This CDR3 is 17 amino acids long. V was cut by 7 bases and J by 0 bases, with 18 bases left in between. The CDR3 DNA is TGTGCCAGCAACAGGACCAGACAGCTTGCAACTAATGAAAAACTGTTTTTT. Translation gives CASNRTRQLATNEKLFF.

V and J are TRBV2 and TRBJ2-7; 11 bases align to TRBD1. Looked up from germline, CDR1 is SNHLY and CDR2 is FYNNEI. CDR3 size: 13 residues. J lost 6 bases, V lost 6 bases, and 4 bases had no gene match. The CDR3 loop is CASRDRGLGEQYF. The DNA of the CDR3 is TGTGCCAGCAGGGACAGGGGGCTGGGCGAGCAGTACTTC. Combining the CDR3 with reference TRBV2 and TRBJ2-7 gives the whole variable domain EPEVTQTPSHQVTQMGQEVILRCVPISNHLYFYWYRQILGQKVEFLVSFYNNEISEKSEIFDDQFSVERPDGSNFTLKIRSTKLEDSAMYFCASRDRGLGEQYFGPGTRLTVT.

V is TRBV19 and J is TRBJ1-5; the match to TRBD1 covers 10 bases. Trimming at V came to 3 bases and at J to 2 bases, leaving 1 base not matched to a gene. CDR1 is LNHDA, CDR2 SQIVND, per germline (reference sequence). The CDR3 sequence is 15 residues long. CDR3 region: CASSMTGGGNQPQHF. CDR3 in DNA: TGTGCCAGTAGTATGACAGGGGGCGGCAATCAGCCCCAGCATTTT.

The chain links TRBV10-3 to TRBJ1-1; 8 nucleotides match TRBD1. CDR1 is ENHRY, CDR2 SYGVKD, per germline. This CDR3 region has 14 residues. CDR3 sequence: CVTDVTGGDTEAFF. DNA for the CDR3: TGTGTCACCGATGTTACAGGGGGAGACACTGAAGCTTTCTTT.

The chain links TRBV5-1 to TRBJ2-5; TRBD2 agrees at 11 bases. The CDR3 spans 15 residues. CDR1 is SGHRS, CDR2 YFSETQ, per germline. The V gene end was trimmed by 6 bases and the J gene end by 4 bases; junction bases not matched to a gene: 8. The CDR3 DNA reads TGCGCCAGCACCGATATAGCGGGGGGGCGAGAGACCCAGTACTTC. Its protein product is CASTDIAGGRETQYF.

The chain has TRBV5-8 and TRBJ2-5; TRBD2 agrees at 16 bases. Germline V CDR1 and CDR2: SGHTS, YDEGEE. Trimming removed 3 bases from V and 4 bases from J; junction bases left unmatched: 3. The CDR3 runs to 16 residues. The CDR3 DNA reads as TGTGCCAGCAGCTCGGGACTAGCGGGGGGGCGAGAGACCCAGTACTTC. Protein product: CASSSGLAGGRETQYF.

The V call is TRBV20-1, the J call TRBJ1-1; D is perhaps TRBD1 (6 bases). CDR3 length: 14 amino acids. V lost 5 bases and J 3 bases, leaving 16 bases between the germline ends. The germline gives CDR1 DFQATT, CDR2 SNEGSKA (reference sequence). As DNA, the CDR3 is TGCAGTGCTCATAGGTCAGGGGCTGACACTGAAGCTTTCTTT. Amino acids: CSAHRSGADTEAFF.

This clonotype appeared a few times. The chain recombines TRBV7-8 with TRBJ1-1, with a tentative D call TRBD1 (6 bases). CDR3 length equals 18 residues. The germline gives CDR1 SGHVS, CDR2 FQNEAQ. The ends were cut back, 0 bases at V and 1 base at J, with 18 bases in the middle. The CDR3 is CASSLAGGSGTPNTEAFF. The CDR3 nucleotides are TGTGCCAGCAGCTTAGCGGGGGGCTCCGGGACGCCGAACACTGAAGCTTTCTTT.

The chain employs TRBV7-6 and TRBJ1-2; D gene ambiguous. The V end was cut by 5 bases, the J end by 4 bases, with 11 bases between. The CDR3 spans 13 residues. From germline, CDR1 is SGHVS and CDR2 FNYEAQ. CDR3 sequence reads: CASSNTGAYGYTF. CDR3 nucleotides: TGTGCCAGCAGCAATACCGGAGCCTATGGCTACACCTTC.

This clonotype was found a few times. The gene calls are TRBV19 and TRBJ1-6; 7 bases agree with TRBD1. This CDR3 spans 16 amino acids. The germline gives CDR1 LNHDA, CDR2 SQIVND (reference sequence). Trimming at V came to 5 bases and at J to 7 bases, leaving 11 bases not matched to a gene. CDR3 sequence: CASSQNGQASNSPLHF. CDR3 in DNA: TGTGCCAGTAGTCAAAACGGACAGGCCTCCAATTCACCCCTCCACTTT.

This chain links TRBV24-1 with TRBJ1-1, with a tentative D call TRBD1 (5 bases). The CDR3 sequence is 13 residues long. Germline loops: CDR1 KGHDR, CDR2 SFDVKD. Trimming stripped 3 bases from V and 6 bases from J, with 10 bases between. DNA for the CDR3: TGTGCCACCAGTGATCGCGCAGGGTCTGAAGCTTTCTTT. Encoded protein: CATSDRAGSEAFF.

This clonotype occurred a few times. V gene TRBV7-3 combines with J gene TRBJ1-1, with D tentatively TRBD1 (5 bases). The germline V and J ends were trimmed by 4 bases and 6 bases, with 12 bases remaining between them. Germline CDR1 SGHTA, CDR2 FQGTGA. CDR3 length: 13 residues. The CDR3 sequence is CASSSGGTSEAFF. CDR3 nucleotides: TGTGCCAGCAGCTCCGGAGGGACCTCTGAAGCTTTCTTT.

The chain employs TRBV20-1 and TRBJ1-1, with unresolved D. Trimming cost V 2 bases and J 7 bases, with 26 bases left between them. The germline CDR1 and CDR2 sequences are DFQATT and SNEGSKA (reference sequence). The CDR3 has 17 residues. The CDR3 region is CSARITLTFRPHHEAFF. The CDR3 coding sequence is TGCAGTGCTAGAATAACCCTTACCTTTAGGCCCCATCATGAAGCTTTCTTT.

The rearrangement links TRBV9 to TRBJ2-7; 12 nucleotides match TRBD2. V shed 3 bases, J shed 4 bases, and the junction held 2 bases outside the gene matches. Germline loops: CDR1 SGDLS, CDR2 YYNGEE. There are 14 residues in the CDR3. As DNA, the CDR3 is TGTGCCAGCAGCGCGGGACTAGCGGGTTACGAGCAGTACTTC. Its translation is CASSAGLAGYEQYF. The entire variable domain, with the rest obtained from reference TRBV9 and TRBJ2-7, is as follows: DSGVTQTPKHLITATGQRVTLRCSPRSGDLSVYWYQQSLDQGLQFLIQYYNGEERAKGNILERFSAQQFPDLHSELNLSSLELGDSALYFCASSAGLAGYEQYFGPGTRLTVT.

This CDR3 reads CASSLHRAGEAFF. CDR3 nucleotide sequence: TGTGCCAGTAGTTTACACAGGGCTGGTGAAGCTTTCTTT. V and J are TRBV19 and TRBJ1-1, with D maybe TRBD1 (6 bases). CDR1 is LNHDA and CDR2 is SQIVND in the germline V gene (reference sequence). V was cut by 5 bases and J by 7 bases, with 14 bases left in between. The CDR3 has 13 residues.